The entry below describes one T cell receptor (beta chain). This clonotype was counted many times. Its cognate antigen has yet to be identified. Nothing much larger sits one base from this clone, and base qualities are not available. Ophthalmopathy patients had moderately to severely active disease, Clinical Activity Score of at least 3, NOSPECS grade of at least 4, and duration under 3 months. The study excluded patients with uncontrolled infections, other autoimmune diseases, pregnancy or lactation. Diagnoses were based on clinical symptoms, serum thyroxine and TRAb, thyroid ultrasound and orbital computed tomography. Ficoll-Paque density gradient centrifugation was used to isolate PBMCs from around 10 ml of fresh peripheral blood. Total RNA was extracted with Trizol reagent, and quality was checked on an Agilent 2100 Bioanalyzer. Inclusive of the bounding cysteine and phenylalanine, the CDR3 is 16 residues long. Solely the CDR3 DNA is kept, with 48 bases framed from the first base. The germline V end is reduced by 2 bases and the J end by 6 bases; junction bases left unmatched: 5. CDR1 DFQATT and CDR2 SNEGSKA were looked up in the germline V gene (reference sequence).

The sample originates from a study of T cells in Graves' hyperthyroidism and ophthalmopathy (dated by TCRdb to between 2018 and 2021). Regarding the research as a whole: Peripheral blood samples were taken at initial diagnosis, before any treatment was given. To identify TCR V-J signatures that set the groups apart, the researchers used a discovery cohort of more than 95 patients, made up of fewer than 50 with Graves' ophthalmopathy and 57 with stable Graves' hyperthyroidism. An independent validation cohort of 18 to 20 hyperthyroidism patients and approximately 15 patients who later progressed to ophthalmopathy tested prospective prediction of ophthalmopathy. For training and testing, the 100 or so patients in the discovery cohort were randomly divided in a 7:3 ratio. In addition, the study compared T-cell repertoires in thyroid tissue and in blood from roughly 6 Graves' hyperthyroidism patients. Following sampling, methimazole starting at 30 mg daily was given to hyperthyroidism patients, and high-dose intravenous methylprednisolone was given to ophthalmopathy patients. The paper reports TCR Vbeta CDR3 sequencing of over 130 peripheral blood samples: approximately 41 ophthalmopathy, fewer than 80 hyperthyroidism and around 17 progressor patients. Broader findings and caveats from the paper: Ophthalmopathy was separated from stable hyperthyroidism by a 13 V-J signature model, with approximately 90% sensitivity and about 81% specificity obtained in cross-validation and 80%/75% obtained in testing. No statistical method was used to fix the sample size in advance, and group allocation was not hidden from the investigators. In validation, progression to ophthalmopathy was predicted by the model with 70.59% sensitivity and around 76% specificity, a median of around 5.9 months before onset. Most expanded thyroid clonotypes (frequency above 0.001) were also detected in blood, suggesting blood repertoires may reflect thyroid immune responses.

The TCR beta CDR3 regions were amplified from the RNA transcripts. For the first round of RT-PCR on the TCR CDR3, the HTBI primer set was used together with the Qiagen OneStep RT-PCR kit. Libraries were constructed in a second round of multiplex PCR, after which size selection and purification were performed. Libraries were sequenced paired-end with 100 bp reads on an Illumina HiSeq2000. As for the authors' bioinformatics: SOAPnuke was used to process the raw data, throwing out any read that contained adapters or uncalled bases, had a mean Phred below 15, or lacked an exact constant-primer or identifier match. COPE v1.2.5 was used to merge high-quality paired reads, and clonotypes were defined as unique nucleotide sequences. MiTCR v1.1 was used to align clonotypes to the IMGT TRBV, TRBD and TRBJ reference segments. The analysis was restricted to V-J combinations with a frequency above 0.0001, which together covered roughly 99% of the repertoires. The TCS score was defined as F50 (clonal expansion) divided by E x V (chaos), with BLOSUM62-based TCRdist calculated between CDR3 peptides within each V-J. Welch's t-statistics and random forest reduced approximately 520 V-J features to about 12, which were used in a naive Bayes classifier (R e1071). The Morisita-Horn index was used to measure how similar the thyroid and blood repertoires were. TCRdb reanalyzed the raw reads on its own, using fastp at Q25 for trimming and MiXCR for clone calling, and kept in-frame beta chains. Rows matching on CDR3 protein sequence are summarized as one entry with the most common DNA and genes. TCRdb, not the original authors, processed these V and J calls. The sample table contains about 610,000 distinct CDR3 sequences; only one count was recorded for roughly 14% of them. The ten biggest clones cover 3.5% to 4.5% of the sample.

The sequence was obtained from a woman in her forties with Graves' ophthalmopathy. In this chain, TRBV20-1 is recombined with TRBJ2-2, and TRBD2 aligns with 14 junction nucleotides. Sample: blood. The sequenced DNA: TGCAGTGCTAGATTGGGACTAGCGGGAGACGCCGGGGAGCTGTTTTTT. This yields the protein CSARLGLAGDAGELFF.